This TCR beta chain was recovered during a study of blood T cells in healthy people across ages. Study background: Template switching picked up about one barcoded beta molecule for each two T cells. Findings and caveats of the study: Older individuals had lower TCR beta diversity per million T cells (the decline was roughly linear).

There are 18 residues in the CDR3. Germline CDR1 reads SGHRS; CDR2 reads YFSETQ. V lost 3 bases to trimming and J lost 0 bases, with 21 bases between them. It was with a sample-barcoded 5' primer and a J-beta primer mix that a second PCR of about 6 to 12 cycles was run. TCRdb reanalysed the 5' RACE reads using MiXCR and keeps one entry per CDR3 protein. The table records some 1.6 million distinct CDR3 sequences, roughly 32% of them present only once. As for this clonotype: The antigen is not known.

This TCR was recovered from a woman younger than 45 in good health. The V call is TRBV5-1, the J call TRBJ1-1, with D possibly TRBD1 on 5 matching bases. The sample consisted of blood. CDR3 protein: CASSSAGGGRGMNTEAFF. Written as DNA, the CDR3 is TGCGCCAGCAGCTCCGCCGGGGGAGGACGGGGTATGAACACTGAAGCTTTCTTT.